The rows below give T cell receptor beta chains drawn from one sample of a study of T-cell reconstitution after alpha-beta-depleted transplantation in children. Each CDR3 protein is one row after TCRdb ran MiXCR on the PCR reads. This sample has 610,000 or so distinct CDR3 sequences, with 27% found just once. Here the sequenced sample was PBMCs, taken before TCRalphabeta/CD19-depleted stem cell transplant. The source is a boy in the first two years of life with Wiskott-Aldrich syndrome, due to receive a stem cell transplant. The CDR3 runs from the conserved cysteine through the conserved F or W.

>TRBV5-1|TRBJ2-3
CASSGGQVLADTQYF
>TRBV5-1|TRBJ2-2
CASSTSPNTGELFF
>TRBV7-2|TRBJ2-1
CASSSTSSSSYNEQFF
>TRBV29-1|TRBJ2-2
CSTWKTGAAWPGELFF
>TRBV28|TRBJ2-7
CASSLGGGTPLTYEQYF
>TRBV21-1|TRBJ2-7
CASSSGTSGYYEQYF
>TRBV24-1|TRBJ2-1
CATSDPGLADSYNEQFF
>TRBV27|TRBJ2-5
CASSLSSGRVKTQYF
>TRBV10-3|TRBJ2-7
CAISVLGGGRGYEQYF
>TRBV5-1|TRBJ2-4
CASSLSQVSKNIQYF
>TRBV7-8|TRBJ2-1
CASRILGLSSYNEQFF
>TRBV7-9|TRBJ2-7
CASTEGSGSEQYF
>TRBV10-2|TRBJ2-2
CASSDRGWTGELFF
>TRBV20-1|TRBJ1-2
CSAAQWGANYGYTF
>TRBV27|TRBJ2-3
CASSLMGDTQYF
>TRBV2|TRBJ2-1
CASSGGLAGLNRSYNEQFF
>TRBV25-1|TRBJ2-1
CASSEYLGGLAWGEQFF
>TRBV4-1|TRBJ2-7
CASSQGMASGKYEQYF
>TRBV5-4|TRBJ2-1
CASSLDHDQFF
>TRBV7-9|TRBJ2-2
CASSVGTGGFRELFF
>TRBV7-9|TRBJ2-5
CASGAGSQETQYF
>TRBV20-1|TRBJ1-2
CSASFAGGYTF
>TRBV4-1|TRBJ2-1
CASSQADIYNEQFF
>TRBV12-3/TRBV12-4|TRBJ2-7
CASKRDRPYEQYF
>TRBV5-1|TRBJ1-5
CASSLRGLYQPQHF
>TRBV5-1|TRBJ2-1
CASSSGLVGIDNEQFF
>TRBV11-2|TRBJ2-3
CASSFRVAGAGSADTQYF
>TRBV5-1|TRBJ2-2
CASSFAVSEELFF
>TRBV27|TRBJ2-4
CASSDRGLKNIQYF